Presented here are 12 T cell receptor beta chains from one specimen sequenced in a study of response to subunit inactivated influenza vaccine. TCRdb redid the calling of the RT-PCR reads with MiXCR, one entry per CDR3 protein. The repertoire includes 630,000 or so distinct CDR3 sequences, around a sixth of them detected once, and around 10% sits in the top ten. The sequencing here drew on PBMCs from blood, taken 12 days after vaccination. These receptors came from a man aged 50-59 years who received an inactivated influenza vaccine.

Only a few counts were recorded for this clonotype. The chain has TRBV28 and TRBJ2-1; TRBD2 might be the D (5 bases). CDR1 is MDHEN, CDR2 SYDVKM, per germline. The CDR3 totals 16 residues. V lost 2 bases to trimming and J lost 6 bases, with 17 bases between them. The CDR3 nucleotides read TGTGCCAGCAGTTTACTGCGGTTGAGGGAGCCCAATGAGCAGTTCTTC. Translation: CASSLLRLREPNEQFF.

This clonotype was detected a few times. This chain links TRBV30 with TRBJ2-7; 8 positions match TRBD1. Germline V CDR1 and CDR2: GTSNPN, SVGIG (reference sequence). The CDR3 runs 14 residues. Trimming at V came to 0 bases and at J to 3 bases, leaving 4 bases not matched to a gene. CDR3 coding DNA: TGTGCCTGGAGTGTAACAGGGGGATTCTACGAGCAGTACTTC. Its translation: CAWSVTGGFYEQYF.

This clonotype has more than one count but fewer than ten. The chain links TRBV4-2 to TRBJ2-7; D possibly corresponds to TRBD2 (5 bases). V lost 0 bases and J lost 0, with 15 bases in between. Germline V lookup: CDR1 LGHNA, CDR2 YNFKEQ. CDR3 size: 17 residues. The CDR3 region has the DNA TGTGCCAGCAGCCAAGATCAAGAGGGAATCGGCTCCTACGAGCAGTACTTC. Its protein product is CASSQDQEGIGSYEQYF.

This clonotype appeared many times. This rearrangement joins TRBV6-1 to TRBJ2-5; 15 bases are shared with TRBD2. Germline trimming cut 5 bases from V and 4 bases from J; bases unmatched to any gene: 2. Germline V CDR1 and CDR2: MNHNS, SASEGT. This CDR3 is built from 15 residues. In DNA, the CDR3 is TGTGCCAGCAGTCGGACTAGCGGGAGGGGAGAGACCCAGTACTTC. It translates to CASSRTSGRGETQYF.

There are a few counts of this clonotype. The chain joins TRBV27 to TRBJ2-1, with 8 bases that match TRBD2. CDR3 length equals 12 residues. In germline, CDR1 is MNHEY, CDR2 SMNVEV (reference sequence). Trimming took 4 bases from V and 8 from J; bases not matched to a gene: 1. In DNA form, the CDR3 reads TGTGCCAGCAGTTGGGGACTAGATGAGCAGTTCTTC. Translated: CASSWGLDEQFF.

This clonotype showed up many times. The chain carries TRBV28 and TRBJ1-2; 12 bases fit TRBD1. The CDR3 has 15 amino acids. CDR1 and CDR2 (germline): MDHEN, SYDVKM. The trim removed 2 bases at V and 7 bases at J, leaving 5 bases unmatched. The DNA for the CDR3 is TGTGCCAGCAGTTTAAAAGGGACAGGGGGCTCTGGCTACACCTTC. Protein product: CASSLKGTGGSGYTF.

V and J are TRBV11-2 and TRBJ2-7; TRBD2 matches 7 bases. The germline V gene encodes CDR1 SGHAT and CDR2 FQNNGV. This CDR3 comprises 15 residues. The ends lost 5 bases at V and 0 bases at J; junction bases unmatched: 7. In DNA form, the CDR3 reads TGTGCCAGCAGCCCGCTGAGGACTAGCTCCTACGAGCAGTACTTC. Protein product: CASSPLRTSSYEQYF.

This clonotype was seen many times. V usage is TRBV29-1 and J usage is TRBJ1-1; D is unresolved. Trimming took 3 bases from V and 0 from J, leaving 8 bases between them. The CDR3 extends over 13 amino acids. From germline, CDR1 is SQVTM and CDR2 ANQGSEA. The CDR3 DNA reads TGCAGCGTTGAGCCGGGTTTGAACACTGAAGCTTTCTTT. Its protein product is CSVEPGLNTEAFF.

This clonotype was counted at least ten times. The rearrangement joins TRBV12-3 or TRBV12-4 to TRBJ2-7; 8 positions agree with TRBD1. The CDR3 is 14 amino acids. After removal of 2 bases from V and 4 bases from J, the junction contained 4 bases not matched to a gene. The CDR3 DNA follows: TGTGCCAGCAGTTTATACAGGGGGAGGTACGAGCAGTACTTC. Its translation is CASSLYRGRYEQYF.

This clonotype was recorded many times. The chain carries TRBV7-2 and TRBJ2-7; 11 bases are a match to TRBD2. Germline V gene lookup returns CDR1 SGHTA and CDR2 FQGNSA. The CDR3 consists of 16 residues. V shed 1 base, J shed 4 bases, and the junction held 6 bases outside the gene matches. As DNA, the CDR3 is TGTGCCAGCAGCTTAGGTATAGCGGGAGGGCAATACGAGCAGTACTTC. Protein: CASSLGIAGGQYEQYF.

The V gene is TRBV19, the J gene TRBJ2-7; D not resolved. Deletions cut 3 bases from V and 4 bases from J, with 13 bases between. The CDR3 consists of 14 residues. Germline V gene data show CDR1 as LNHDA and CDR2 as SQIVND (reference sequence). CDR3 nucleotide sequence: TGTGCCAGTAGTATCGGTTTTGGGTTTTACGAGCAGTACTTC. Its protein product is CASSIGFGFYEQYF.

This clonotype turned up a few times. The chain employs TRBV4-3 and TRBJ2-7; D remains unclear. V was shortened by 0 bases and J by 3 bases, with 12 bases between the two germline ends. This CDR3 has 15 amino acids. Germline V CDR1 and CDR2: LGHNA, YSLEER. The CDR3 DNA follows: TGCGCCAGCAGCCAAGATCGGATGGCGATCTACGAGCAGTACTTC. Its translation: CASSQDRMAIYEQYF.